This T cell receptor (beta chain) was documented in a study of T-cell memory formation after mild COVID-19. Findings and caveats of the study: Cross-reactive memory seemingly joined, as some responding clones were found in pre-infection memory. Day 15 to 85 contractors were CD4/CD8 balanced; later expanders leaned CD4+.

Germline CDR1 and CDR2: SGHRS and YFSETQ. The CDR3 has 14 amino acids. TCRdb independently ran MiXCR on the 5' RACE reads; one entry per CDR3 protein. This sample has more than 75,000 distinct CDR3 sequences, with roughly 23% found just once. Comment on this clonotype: As yet, its antigen is unknown. A junction boundary mismatches the germline segment, possibly from a read error.

The sequence came from a man aged 18 to 30 who had mild COVID-19 (a few samples of this study predate the infection). Cell type and time point are not known. V usage is TRBV5-1 and J usage is TRBJ2-1; tentative D call: TRBD1 (6 bases). The material sequenced was PBMCs or a T cell subset sorted from them (not recorded which). The DNA for the CDR3 is TGCGGCAGCAGCTTCACAGGGTCGGGCAATGAGCAGTTCTTC. This codes for CGSSFTGSGNEQFF.